This T cell receptor beta chain was found in a study of cytomegalovirus exposure and HLA in healthy donors. Regarding the study as a whole: Most TCR sequences were rare, but some public TCRs occurred in many donors.

In the case of this clone: As yet, its antigen is unknown.

Deletions cut 7 bases from V and 8 bases from J, with 19 bases between. This CDR3 is 14 amino acids long. CDR1 is LNHDA, CDR2 SQIVND, per germline (reference sequence). The donors were healthy bone marrow donors. 60 Vbeta and 13 Jbeta primers were used in PCR. This table comes from immunoSEQ multiplex PCR, and its TCRdb copy is limited to in-frame clones, with some not included. The sample shows under 200,000 clones, about three quarters of them seen only once. The source is a woman aged 45 to 65 in good health and CMV-seropositive. Sequenced sample: PBMCs. The rearrangement uses TRBV19 and TRBJ2-3; the D gene is possibly TRBD1 (7 bases). CDR3 amino acids: CASTPTGRRRTQYF. The CDR3 DNA sequence: TGTGCCAGTACCCCGACAGGGAGGAGGCGTACGCAGTATTTT.